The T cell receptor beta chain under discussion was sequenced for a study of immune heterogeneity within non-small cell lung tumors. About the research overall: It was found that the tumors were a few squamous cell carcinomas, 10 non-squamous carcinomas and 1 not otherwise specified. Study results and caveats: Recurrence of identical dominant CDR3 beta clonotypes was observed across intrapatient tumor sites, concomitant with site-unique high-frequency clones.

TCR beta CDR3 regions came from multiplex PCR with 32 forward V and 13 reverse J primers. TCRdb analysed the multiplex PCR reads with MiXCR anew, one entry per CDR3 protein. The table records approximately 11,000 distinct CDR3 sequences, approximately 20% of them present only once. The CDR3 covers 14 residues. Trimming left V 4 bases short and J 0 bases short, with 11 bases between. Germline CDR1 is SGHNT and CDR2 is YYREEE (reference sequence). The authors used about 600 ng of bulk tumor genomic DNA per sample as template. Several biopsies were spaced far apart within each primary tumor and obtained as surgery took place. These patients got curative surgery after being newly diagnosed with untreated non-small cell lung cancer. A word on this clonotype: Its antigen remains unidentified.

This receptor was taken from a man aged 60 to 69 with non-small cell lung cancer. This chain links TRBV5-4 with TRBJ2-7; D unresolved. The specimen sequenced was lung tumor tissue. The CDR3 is CASSPDYNSYEQYF. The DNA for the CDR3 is TGTGCCAGCAGCCCGGATTACAACTCCTACGAGCAGTACTTC.